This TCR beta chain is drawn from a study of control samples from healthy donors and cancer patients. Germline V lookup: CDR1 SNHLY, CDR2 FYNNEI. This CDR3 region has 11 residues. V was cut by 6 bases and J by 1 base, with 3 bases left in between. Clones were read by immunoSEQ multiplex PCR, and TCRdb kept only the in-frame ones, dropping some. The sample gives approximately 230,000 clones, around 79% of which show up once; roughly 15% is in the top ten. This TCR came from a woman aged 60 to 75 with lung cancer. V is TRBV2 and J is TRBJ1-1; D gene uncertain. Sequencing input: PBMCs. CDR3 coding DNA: TGTGCCAGCAGCTGGAACACTGAAGCTTTCTTT. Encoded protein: CASSWNTEAFF.